This section outlines one T cell receptor (beta chain) sequence together with its context. The germline gives CDR1 SGHNT, CDR2 YENEEA. The V and J ends lost 1 base and 7 bases respectively, with 11 bases between them. The CDR3 runs 15 residues. This sample is drawn from a study of T cell repertoires in ileal Crohn's disease. Repertoires were generated with immunoSEQ multiplex PCR, while TCRdb's copy carries only in-frame clones and drops some. The profile covers 9,500 to 13,000 clones, with around three quarters appearing a single time and approximately 4.3% taken by the ten largest. The chain recombines TRBV11-3 with TRBJ1-6, with a weak D call TRBD1 (5 bases). The sequence derives from an adult with Crohn's disease. The specimen sequenced was ileal tissue. The CDR3 here is CASSLGNRPNSPLHF. Written as DNA, the CDR3 is TGTGCCAGCAGCTTAGGGAACAGGCCCAATTCACCCCTCCACTTT. The full variable domain, rest sourced from reference TRBV11-3 and TRBJ1-6, is EAGVVQSPRYKIIEKKQPVAFWCNPISGHNTLYWYLQNLGQGPELLIRYENEEAVDDSQLPKDRFSAERLKGVDSTLKIQPAELGDSAVYLCASSLGNRPNSPLHFGNGTRLTVT.